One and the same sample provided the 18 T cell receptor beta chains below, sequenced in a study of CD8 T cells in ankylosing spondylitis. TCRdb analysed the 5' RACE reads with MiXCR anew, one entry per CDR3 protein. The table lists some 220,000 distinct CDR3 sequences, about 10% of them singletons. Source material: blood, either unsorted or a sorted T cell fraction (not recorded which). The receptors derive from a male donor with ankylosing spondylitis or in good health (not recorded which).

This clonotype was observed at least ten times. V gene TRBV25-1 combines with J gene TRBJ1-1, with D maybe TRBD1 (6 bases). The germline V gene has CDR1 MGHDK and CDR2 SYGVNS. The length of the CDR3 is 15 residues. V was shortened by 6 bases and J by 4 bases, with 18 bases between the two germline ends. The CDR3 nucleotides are TGTGCCAGCAGCCCTACCACAGGGTCGGGCACTGAAGCTTTCTTT. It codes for CASSPTTGSGTEAFF.

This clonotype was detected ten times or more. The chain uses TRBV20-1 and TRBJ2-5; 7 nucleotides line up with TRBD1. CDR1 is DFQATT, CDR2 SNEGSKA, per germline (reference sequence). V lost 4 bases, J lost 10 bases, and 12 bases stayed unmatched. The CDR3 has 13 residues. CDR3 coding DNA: TGCAGTGCTACGGGACAGATCAAGAGAGGCCAGTACTTC. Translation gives CSATGQIKRGQYF.

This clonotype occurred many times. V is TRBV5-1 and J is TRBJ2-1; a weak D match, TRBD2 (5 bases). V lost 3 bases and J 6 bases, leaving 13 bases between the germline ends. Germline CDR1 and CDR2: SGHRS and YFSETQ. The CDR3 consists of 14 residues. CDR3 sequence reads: CASSSQGEGNEQFF. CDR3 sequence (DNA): TGCGCCAGCAGCTCCCAAGGAGAGGGCAATGAGCAGTTCTTC.

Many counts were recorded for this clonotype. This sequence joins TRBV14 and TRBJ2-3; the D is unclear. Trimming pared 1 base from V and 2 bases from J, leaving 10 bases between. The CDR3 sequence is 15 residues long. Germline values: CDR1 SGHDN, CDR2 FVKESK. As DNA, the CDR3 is TGTGCCAGCAGCCAAGGACAAATCCTCACAGATACGCAGTATTTT. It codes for CASSQGQILTDTQYF.

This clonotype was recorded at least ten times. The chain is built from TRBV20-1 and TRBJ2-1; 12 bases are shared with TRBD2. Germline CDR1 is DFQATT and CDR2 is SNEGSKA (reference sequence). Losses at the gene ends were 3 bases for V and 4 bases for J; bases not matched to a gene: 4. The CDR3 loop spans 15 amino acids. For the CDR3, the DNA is TGCAGTGCTAGGAGGCTAGCGGGAGGGTACAATGAGCAGTTCTTC. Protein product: CSARRLAGGYNEQFF.

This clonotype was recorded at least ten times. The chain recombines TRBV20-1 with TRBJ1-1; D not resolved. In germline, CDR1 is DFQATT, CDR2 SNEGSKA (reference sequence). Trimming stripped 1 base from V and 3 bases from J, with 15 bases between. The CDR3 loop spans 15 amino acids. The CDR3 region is CSARAQIGTYTEAFF. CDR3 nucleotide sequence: TGCAGTGCTAGAGCCCAGATAGGAACTTACACTGAAGCTTTCTTT.

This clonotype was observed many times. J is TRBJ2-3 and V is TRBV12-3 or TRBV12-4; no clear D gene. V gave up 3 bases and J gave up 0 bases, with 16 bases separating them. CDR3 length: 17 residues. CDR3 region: CASSFRVTEASTDTQYF. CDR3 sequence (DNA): TGTGCCAGCAGTTTCCGAGTTACCGAAGCTAGCACAGATACGCAGTATTTT.

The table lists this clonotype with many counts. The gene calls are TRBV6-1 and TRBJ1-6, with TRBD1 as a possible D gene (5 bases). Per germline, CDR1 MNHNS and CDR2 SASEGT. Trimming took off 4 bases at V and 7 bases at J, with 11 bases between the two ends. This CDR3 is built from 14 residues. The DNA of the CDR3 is TGTGCCAGCAGTGGGGACGGAGGGAATTCACCCCTCCACTTT. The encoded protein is CASSGDGGNSPLHF.

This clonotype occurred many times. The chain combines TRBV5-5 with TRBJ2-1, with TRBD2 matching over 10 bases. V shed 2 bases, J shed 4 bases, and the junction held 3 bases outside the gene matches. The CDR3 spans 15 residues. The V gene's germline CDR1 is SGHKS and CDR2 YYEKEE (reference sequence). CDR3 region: CASSFSSGGYNEQFF. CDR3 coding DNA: TGTGCCAGCAGCTTTTCTAGCGGGGGTTACAATGAGCAGTTCTTC. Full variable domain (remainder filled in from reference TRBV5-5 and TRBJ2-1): DAGVTQSPTHLIKTRGQQVTLRCSPISGHKSVSWYQQVLGQGPQFIFQYYEKEERGRGNFPDRFSARQFPNYSSELNVNALLLGDSALYLCASSFSSGGYNEQFFGPGTRLTVL.

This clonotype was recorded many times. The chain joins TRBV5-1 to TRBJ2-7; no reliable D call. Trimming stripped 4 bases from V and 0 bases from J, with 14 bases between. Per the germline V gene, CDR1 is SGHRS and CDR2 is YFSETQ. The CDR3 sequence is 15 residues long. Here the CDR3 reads CASSPSATSSYEQYF. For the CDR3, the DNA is TGCGCCAGCAGCCCGTCGGCAACAAGCTCCTACGAGCAGTACTTC.

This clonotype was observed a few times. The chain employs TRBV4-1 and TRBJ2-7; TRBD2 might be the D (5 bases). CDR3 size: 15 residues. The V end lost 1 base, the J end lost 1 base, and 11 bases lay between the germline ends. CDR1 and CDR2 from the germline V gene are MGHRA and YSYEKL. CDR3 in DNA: TGCGCCAGCAGCCAAGTAGAGGGAGCTTCCTACGAGCAGTACTTC. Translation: CASSQVEGASYEQYF.

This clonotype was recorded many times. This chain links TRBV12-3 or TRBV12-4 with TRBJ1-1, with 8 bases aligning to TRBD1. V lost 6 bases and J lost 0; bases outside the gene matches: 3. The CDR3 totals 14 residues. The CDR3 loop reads CASRDRALNTEAFF. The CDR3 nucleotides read TGTGCCAGCAGGGACAGGGCCTTGAACACTGAAGCTTTCTTT.

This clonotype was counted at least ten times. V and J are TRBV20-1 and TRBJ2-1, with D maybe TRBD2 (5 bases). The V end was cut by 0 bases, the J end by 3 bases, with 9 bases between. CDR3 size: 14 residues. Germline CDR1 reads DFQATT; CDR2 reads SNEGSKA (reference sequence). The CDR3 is CSAREGGYYNEQFF. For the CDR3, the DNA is TGCAGTGCTAGAGAGGGCGGGTACTACAATGAGCAGTTCTTC.

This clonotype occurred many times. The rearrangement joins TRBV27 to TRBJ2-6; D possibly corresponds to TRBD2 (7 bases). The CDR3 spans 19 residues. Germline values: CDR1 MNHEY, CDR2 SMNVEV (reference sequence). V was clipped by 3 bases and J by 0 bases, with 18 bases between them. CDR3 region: CASSFIRGAGDSGANVLTF. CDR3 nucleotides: TGTGCCAGCAGTTTCATCCGGGGGGCCGGAGACTCTGGGGCCAACGTCCTGACTTTC.

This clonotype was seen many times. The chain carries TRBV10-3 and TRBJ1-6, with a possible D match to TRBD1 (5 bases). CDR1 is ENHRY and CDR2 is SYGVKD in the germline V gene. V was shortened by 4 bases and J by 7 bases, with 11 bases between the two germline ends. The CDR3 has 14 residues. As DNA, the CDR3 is TGTGCCATCAGTGTGGGGACGGCGAATTCACCCCTCCACTTT. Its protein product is CAISVGTANSPLHF.

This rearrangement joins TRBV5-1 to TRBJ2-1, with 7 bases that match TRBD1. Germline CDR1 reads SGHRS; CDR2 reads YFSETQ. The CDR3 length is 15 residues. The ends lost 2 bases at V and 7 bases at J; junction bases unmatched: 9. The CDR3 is CASSFSRGRENEQFF. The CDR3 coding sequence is TGCGCCAGCAGCTTTTCAAGGGGGCGTGAAAATGAGCAGTTCTTC.

CDR3 in amino acids: CSAGPSQNGQETQYF. CDR3 in DNA: TGCAGTGCTGGGCCTTCCCAAAACGGCCAAGAGACCCAGTACTTC. This chain joins TRBV20-1 and TRBJ2-5; D remains unclear. V lost 5 bases and J 1 base, leaving 17 bases between the germline ends. Germline-derived CDR1 and CDR2 are DFQATT and SNEGSKA (reference sequence). The CDR3 spans 15 residues.

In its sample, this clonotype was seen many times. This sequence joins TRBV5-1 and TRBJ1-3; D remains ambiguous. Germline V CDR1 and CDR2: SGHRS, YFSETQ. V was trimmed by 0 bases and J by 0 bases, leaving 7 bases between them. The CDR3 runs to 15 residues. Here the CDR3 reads CASSLGRPSGNTIYF. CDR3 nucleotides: TGCGCCAGCAGCTTGGGAAGACCCTCTGGAAACACCATATATTTT. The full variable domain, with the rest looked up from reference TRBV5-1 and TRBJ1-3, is KAGVTQTPRYLIKTRGQQVTLSCSPISGHRSVSWYQQTPGQGLQFLFEYFSETQRNKGNFPGRFSGRQFSNSRSEMNVSTLELGDSALYLCASSLGRPSGNTIYFGEGSWLTVV.